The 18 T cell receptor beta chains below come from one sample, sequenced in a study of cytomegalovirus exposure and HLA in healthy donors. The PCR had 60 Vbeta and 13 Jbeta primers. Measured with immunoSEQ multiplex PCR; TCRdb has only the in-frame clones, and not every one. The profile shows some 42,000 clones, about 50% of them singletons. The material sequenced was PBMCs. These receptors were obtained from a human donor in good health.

CDR3 loop: CASSLQGYTEAFF. In DNA, the CDR3 is TGTGCCAGCAGCCTACAGGGTTACACTGAAGCTTTCTTT. The J gene is TRBJ1-1, the V gene TRBV14, with D maybe TRBD1 (6 bases). In germline, CDR1 is SGHDN, CDR2 FVKESK. V shed 4 bases and J shed 3 bases, with 9 bases lying between them. The CDR3 sequence is 13 residues long. Using reference TRBV14 and TRBJ1-1 for the parts outside the CDR3, the full variable domain is EAGVTQFPSHSVIEKGQTVTLRCDPISGHDNLYWYRRVMGKEIKFLLHFVKESKQDESGMPNNRFLAERTGGTYSTLKVQPAELEDSGVYFCASSLQGYTEAFFGQGTRLTVV.

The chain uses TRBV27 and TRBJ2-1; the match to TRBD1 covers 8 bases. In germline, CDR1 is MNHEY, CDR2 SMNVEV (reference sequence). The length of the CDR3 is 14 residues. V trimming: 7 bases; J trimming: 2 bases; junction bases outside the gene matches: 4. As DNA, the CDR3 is TGTGCCAGCAAACCAGGGGGCACCTACAATGAGCAGTTCTTC. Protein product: CASKPGGTYNEQFF.

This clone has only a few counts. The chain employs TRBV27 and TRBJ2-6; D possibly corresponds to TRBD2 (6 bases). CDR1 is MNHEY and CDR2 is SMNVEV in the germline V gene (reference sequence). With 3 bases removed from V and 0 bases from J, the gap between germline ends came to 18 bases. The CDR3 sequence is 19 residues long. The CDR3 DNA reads TGTGCCAGCAGTTTGATTCCTCCGGGACTGACCTCTGGGGCCAACGTCCTGACTTTC. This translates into CASSLIPPGLTSGANVLTF.

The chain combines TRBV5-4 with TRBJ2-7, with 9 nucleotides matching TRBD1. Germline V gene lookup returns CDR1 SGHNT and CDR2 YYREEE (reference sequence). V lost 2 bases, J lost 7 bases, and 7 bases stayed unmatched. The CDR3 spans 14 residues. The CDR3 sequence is CASSLRTGVGEQYF. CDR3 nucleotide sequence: TGTGCCAGCAGCTTAAGGACAGGGGTAGGGGAGCAGTACTTC. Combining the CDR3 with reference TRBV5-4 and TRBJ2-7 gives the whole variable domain ETGVTQSPTHLIKTRGQQVTLRCSSQSGHNTVSWYQQALGQGPQFIFQYYREEENGRGNFPPRFSGLQFPNYSSELNVNALELDDSALYLCASSLRTGVGEQYFGPGTRLTVT.

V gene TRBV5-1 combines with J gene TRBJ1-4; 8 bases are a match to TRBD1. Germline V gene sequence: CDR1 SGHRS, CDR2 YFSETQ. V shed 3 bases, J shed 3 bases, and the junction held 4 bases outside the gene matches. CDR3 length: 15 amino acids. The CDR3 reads CASSSGDRSNEKLFF. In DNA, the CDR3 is TGCGCCAGCAGCTCGGGGGACAGGTCTAATGAAAAACTGTTTTTT.

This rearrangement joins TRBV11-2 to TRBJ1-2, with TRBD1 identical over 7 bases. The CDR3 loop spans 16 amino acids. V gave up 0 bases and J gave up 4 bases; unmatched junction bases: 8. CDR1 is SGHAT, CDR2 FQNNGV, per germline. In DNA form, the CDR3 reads TGTGCCAGCAGCTTAGATGGGCAGGGGGTGGGCTATGGCTACACCTTC. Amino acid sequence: CASSLDGQGVGYGYTF.

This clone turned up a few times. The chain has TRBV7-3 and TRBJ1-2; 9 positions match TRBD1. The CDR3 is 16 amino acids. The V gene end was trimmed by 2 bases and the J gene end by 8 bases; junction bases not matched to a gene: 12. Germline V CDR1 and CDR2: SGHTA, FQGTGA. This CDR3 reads CASSLGGGTGMRGYTF. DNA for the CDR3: TGTGCCAGCAGCTTAGGAGGAGGGACAGGGATGCGAGGCTACACCTTC.

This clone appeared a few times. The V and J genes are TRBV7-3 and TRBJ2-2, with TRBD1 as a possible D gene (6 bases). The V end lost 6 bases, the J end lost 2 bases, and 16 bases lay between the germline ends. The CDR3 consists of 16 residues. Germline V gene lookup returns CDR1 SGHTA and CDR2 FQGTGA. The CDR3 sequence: CASSSRQGFNTGELFF. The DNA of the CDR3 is TGTGCCAGCAGTTCCCGTCAGGGGTTTAACACCGGGGAGCTGTTTTTT.

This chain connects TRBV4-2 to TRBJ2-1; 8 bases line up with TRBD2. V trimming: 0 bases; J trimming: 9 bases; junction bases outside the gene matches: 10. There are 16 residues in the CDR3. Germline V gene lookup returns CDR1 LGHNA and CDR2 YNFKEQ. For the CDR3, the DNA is TGTGCCAGCAGCCAAGACCCGGGAGGGCGGGGCCTTGAGCAGTTCTTC. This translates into CASSQDPGGRGLEQFF.

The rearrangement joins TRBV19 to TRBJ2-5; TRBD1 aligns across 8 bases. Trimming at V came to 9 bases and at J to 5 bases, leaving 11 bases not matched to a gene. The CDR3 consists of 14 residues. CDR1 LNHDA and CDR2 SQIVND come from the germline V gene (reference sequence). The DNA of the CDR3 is TGTGCCAGCGCGGACCAGGGGGCGGGTGAGACCCAGTACTTC. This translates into CASADQGAGETQYF.

The CDR3 DNA sequence: TGTGCCAGCAGCTTAGGTGCTAGCGGCAATGAGCAGTTCTTC. Encoded protein: CASSLGASGNEQFF. This sequence joins TRBV7-2 and TRBJ2-1; TRBD2 matches 7 bases. J lost 6 bases, V lost 1 base, and 3 bases had no gene match. Germline CDR1 SGHTA, CDR2 FQGNSA. The CDR3 is 14 amino acids.

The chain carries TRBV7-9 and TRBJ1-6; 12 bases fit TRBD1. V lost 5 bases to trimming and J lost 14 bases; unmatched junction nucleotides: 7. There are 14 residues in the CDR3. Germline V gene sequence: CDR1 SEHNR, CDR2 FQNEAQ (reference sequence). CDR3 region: CASSLRDRGLSLHF. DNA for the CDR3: TGTGCCAGCAGCCTCCGGGACAGGGGGCTATCCCTCCACTTT.

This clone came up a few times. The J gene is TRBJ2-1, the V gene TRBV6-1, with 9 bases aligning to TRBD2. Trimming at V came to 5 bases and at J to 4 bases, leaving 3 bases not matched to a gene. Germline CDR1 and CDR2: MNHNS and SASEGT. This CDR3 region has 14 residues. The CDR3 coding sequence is TGTGCCAGCAGTATTAGCGGGAGATACAATGAGCAGTTCTTC. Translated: CASSISGRYNEQFF.

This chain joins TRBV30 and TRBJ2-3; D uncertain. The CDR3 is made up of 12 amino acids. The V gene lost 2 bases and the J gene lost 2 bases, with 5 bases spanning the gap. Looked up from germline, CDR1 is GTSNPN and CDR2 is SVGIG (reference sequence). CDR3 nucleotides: TGTGCCTGGAGTCCATCCACAGATACGCAGTATTTT. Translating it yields CAWSPSTDTQYF.

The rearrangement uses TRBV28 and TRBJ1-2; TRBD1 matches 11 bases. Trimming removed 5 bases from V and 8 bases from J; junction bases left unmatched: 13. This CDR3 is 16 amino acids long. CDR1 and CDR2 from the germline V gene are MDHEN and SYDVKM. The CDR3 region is CASSPPRGQGARGYTF. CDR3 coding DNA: TGTGCCAGCAGTCCCCCCCGTGGACAGGGGGCGCGGGGCTACACCTTC.

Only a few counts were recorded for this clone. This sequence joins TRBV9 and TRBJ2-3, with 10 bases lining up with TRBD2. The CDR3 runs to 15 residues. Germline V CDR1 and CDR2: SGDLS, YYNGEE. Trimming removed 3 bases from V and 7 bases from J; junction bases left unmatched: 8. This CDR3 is CASSELAGPANTQYF. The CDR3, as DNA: TGTGCCAGCAGCGAACTAGCGGGGCCGGCTAATACGCAGTATTTT.

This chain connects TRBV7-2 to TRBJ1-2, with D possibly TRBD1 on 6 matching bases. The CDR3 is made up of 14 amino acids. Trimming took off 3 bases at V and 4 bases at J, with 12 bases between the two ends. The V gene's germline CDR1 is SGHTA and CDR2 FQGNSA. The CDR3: CASSLDGQTYGYTF. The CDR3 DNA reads TGTGCCAGCAGCTTGGACGGACAGACCTATGGCTACACCTTC.

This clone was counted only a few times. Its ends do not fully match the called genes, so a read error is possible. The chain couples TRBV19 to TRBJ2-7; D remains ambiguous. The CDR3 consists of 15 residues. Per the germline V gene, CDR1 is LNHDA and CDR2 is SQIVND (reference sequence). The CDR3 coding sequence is TGTGCCAGTAGTATAGACCCCTCCAGATCCTCCGAGCAGTACTTC. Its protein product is CASSIDPSRSSEQYF.